This T cell receptor beta chain was documented in a study of T cell responses to AZD1222 COVID-19 vaccine. Turning to this clone: Antigen unknown.

The CDR3 runs to 17 residues. Germline V gene lookup returns CDR1 LGHDT and CDR2 YNNKEL (reference sequence). V lost 0 bases, J lost 0 bases, and 4 bases stayed unmatched. Only in-frame clones appear in the TCRdb table, and some are missing; sequencing was by immunoSEQ multiplex PCR. Here the sample spans about 110,000 clones, about 81% being singletons. General study findings and limits: The sample set comprised mostly white British donors with more females, and clonal diversity was possibly underestimated. Spike regions recognized by vaccine-associated CD4 TCRs spanned the protein, led by 160-218 and 743-854. Just a handful of AZD1222 recipients were seropositive at baseline. The reported proportion of spike-specific TCRs targeting unmutated variant regions was nearly half.

The receptor's source is an adult in good health. Specimen: peripheral blood, collected on day 0 of AZD1222 vaccination. V gene TRBV3-1 (or the pseudogene TRBV3-2) combines with J gene TRBJ2-1, with 8 bases identical to TRBD2. The CDR3 DNA sequence: TGTGCCAGCAGCCAAGATTGGCGGGGGGCCTCCTACAATGAGCAGTTCTTC. Translated, it gives CASSQDWRGASYNEQFF.